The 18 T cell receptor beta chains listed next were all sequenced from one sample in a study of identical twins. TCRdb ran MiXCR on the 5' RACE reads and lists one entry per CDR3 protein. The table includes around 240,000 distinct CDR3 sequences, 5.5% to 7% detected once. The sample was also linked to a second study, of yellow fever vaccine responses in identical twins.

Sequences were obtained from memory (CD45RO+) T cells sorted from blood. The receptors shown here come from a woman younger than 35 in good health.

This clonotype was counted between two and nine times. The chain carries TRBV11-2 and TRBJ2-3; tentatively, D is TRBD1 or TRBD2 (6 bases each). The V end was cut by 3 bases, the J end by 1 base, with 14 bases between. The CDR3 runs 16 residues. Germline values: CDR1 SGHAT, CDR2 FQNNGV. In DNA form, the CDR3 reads TGTGCCAGCAGCTTGATGGGGGGCCAAGGCACAGATACGCAGTATTTT. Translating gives CASSLMGGQGTDTQYF.

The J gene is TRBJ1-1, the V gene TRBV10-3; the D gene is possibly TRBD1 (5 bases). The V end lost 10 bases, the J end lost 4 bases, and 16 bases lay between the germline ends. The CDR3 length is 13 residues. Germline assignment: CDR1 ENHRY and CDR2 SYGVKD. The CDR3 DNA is TGTGCCACCCGTGTCGGGGGTGGCACTGAAGCTTTCTTT. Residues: CATRVGGGTEAFF.

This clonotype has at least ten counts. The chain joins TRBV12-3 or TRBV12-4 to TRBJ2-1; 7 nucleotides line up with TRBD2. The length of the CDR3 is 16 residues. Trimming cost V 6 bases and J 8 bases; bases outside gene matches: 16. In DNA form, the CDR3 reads TGTGCCAGCAGCCTTACCCGTGCGGGAGTAGGGTATGAGCAGTTCTTC. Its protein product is CASSLTRAGVGYEQFF.

In DNA, the CDR3 is TGTGCCAGCAGAGGACAGGGGCCTGACACAGATACGCAGTATTTT. This translates into CASRGQGPDTDTQYF. V is TRBV7-9 and J is TRBJ2-3, with 9 bases fitting TRBD1. The CDR3 totals 15 residues. The V and J ends lost 6 bases and 2 bases, in that order; junction bases with no gene match: 6. Germline CDR1 SEHNR, CDR2 FQNEAQ (reference sequence).

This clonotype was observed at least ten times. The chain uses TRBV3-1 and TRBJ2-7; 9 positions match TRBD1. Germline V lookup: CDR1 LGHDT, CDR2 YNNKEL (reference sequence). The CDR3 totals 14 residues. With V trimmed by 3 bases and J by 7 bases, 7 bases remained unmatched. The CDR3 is CASSHTGGRGEQYF. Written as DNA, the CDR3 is TGTGCCAGCAGCCATACAGGGGGCCGGGGGGAGCAGTACTTC.

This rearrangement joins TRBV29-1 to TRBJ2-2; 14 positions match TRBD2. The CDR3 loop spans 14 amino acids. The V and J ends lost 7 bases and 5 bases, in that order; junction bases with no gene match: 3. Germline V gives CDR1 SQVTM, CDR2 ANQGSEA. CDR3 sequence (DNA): TGCAGCGCCGGACTAGCGGGAGGAACCGGGGAGCTGTTTTTT. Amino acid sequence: CSAGLAGGTGELFF.

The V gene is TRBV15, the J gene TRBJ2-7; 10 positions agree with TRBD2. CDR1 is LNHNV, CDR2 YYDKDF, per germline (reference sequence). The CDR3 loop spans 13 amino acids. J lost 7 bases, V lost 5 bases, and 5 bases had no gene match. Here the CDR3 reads CATSPSGRREQYF. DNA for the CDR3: TGTGCCACCAGCCCTAGCGGGAGACGGGAGCAGTACTTC.

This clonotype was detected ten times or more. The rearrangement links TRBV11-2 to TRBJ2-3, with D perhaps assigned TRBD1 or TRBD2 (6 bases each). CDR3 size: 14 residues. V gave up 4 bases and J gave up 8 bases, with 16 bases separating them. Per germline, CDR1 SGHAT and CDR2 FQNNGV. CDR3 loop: CASSYRDSRGTQYF. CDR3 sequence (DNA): TGTGCCAGCAGCTACAGGGACTCCCGAGGTACGCAGTATTTT.

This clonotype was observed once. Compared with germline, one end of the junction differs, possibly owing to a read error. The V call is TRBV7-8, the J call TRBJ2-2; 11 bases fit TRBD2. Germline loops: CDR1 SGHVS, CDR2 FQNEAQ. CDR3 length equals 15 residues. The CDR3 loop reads CASSLAGGNTRELFF. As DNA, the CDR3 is TGTGCCAGCAGCCTAGCGGGAGGAAACACCAGGGAGCTGTTTTTT.

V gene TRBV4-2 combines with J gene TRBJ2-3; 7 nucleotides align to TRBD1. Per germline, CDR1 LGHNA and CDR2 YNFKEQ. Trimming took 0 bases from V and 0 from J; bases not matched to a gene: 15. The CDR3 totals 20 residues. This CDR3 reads CASSQDHSPKGASSTDTQYF. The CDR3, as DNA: TGTGCCAGCAGCCAAGATCATTCCCCCAAGGGGGCTTCTAGCACAGATACGCAGTATTTT.

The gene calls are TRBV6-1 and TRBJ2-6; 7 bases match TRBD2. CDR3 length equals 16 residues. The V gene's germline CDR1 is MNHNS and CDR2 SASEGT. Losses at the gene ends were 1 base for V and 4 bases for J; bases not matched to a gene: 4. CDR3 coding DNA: TGTGCCAGCAGTGAAGGGGAGGGTTCCGGGGCCAACGTCCTGACTTTC. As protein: CASSEGEGSGANVLTF.

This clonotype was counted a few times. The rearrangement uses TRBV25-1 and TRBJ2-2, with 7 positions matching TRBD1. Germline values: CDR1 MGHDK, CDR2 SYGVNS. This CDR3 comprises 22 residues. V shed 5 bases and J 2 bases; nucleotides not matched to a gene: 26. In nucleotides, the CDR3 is TGTGCCAGCAGTCTATTCCCCTTTCGACTCCTAGCAGGGACAGAAAACACCGGGGAGCTGTTTTTT. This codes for CASSLFPFRLLAGTENTGELFF.

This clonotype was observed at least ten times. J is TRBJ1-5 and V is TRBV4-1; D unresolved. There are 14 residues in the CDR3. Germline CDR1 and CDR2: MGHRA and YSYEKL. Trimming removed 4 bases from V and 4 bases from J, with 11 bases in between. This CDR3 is CASSLSTANQPQHF. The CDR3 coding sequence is TGCGCCAGCAGCCTAAGCACAGCGAATCAGCCCCAGCATTTT.

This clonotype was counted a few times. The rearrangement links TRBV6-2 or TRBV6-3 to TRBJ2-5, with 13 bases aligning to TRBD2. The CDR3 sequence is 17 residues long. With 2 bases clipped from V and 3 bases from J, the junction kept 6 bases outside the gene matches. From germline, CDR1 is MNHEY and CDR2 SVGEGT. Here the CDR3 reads CASSYPRLAGGKETQYF. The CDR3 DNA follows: TGTGCCAGCAGTTACCCACGACTAGCGGGAGGAAAAGAGACCCAGTACTTC.

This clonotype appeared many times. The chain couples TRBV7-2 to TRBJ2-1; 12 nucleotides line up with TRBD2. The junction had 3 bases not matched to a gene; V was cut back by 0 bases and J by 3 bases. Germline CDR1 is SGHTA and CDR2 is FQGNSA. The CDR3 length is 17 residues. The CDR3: CASSLAPGLAGYNEQFF. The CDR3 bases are TGTGCCAGCAGCTTAGCCCCGGGACTAGCGGGCTACAATGAGCAGTTCTTC.

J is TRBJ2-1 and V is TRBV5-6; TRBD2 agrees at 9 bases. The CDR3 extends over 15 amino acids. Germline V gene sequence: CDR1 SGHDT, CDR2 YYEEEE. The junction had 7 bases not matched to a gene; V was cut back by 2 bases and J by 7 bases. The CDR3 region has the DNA TGTGCCAGCAGCTTTGAGGCGGGAGGGGGAAATGAGCAGTTCTTC. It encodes CASSFEAGGGNEQFF.

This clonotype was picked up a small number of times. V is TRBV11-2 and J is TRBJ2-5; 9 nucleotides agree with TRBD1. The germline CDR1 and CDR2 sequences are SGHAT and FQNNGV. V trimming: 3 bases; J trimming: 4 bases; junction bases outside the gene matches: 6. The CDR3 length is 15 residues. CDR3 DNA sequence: TGTGCCAGCAGCTTGGGACAGGGACCACCAGAGACCCAGTACTTC. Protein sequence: CASSLGQGPPETQYF. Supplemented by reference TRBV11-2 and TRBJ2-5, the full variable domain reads EAGVAQSPRYKIIEKRQSVAFWCNPISGHATLYWYQQILGQGPKLLIQFQNNGVVDDSQLPKDRFSAERLKGVDSTLKIQPAKLEDSAVYLCASSLGQGPPETQYFGPGTRLLVL.

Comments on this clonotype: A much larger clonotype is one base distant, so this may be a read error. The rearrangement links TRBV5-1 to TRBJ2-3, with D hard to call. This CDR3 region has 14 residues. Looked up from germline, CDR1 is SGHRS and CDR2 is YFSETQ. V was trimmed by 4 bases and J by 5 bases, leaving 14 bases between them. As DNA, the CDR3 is TGCGCCAGCAGCGCCTCGAGGTGCGGAGATACGCAGTATTTT. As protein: CASSASRCGDTQYF.